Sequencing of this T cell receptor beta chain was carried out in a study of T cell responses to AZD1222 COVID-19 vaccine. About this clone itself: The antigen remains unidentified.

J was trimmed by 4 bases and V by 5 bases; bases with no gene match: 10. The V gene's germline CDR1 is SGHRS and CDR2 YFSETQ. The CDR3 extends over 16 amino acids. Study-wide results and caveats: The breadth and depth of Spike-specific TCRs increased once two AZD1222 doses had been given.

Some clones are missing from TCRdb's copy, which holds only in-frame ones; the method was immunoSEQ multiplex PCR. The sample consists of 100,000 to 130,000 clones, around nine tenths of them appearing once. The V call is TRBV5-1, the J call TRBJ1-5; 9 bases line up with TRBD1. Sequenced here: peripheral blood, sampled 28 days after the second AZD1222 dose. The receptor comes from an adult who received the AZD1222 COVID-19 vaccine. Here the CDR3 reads CASSESAGTGNQPQHF. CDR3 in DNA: TGCGCCAGCAGTGAATCGGCAGGGACAGGGAATCAGCCCCAGCATTTT.